One TCR beta chain is described in this entry. Its target is unknown. The data originate from a study of a mutant IDH1 vaccine in newly diagnosed glioma. The overall study: Vaccination started 4-6 weeks after radiotherapy alone, or with temozolomide cycles. Standard pretreatment was either radiotherapy, temozolomide, or, for most, radiochemotherapy with temozolomide.

Time point of the sample: week 23, last vaccination. Each vaccine dose was 300 ug of mutant IDH1 20-mer peptide, with topical imiquimod. The astrocytomas were IDH1-mutant, ATRX-negative, and WHO grade 3 or 4. The protocol was immunoSEQ multiplex PCR, while the TCRdb copy is restricted to in-frame clones and leaves out a portion. The table lists about 43,000 clones, approximately 88% of them singletons, with approximately 2.5% in the top ten. Overall study results and limits: Apparently unrelated to pseudoprogression were changes in the top peripheral T cell clonotypes.

This CDR3 has 14 residues. CDR1 and CDR2 (germline): SGHAT, FQNNGV. Trimming took off 3 bases at V and 6 bases at J, with 14 bases between the two ends. The sample was PBMCs, taken from a glioma patient whose treatment included an IDH1 peptide vaccine. This chain uses TRBV11-2 with TRBJ1-1, with TRBD1 as a possible D gene (6 bases). The clonotype comes from a woman in her late teens or twenties with glioma. Some clones in this sample may be carry-over from other donors' samples. CDR3 coding DNA: TGTGCCAGCAGCTTGCTAAGGGGGATCGCTGAAGCTTTCTTT. It codes for CASSLLRGIAEAFF.